This TCR beta chain is drawn from a study of T cell changes during pregnancy in multiple sclerosis. Data came from immunoSEQ multiplex PCR; TCRdb stores just in-frame clones and leaves some out. The table includes over 80,000 clones, 85% to 95% detected once. Trimming took 2 bases from V and 0 from J, leaving 12 bases between them. From germline, CDR1 is SGHRS and CDR2 YFSETQ. The CDR3 is 16 residues long. The input for sequencing was peripheral blood, taken in the third trimester of pregnancy. The rearrangement uses TRBV5-1 and TRBJ2-1, with unresolved D. The sequence was collected from a female donor in good health, enrolled as a control in a pregnancy study. This CDR3 reads CASSFVSVGSYNEQFF. DNA of the CDR3: TGCGCCAGCAGCTTTGTTTCAGTTGGCTCCTACAATGAGCAGTTCTTC.